This TCR beta chain was obtained from a study of cytomegalovirus exposure and HLA in healthy donors. This clone was found a few times. Its target is unknown. The PCR contained 60 Vbeta and 13 Jbeta primers. Libraries were prepared by immunoSEQ multiplex PCR; TCRdb keeps only in-frame clonotypes and omits some of them. The top ten hold 10% to 15% of the sample, which has some 110,000 clones, over 75% seen once. Germline V lookup: CDR1 LNHDA, CDR2 SQIVND (reference sequence). J gave up 5 bases and V 5 bases, and 7 bases lay outside the gene matches. The CDR3 runs to 17 residues. Points from the study as a whole: Reportedly, TCR beta sequences accurately predicted HLA-A and HLA-B alleles in most subjects.

The chain combines TRBV19 with TRBJ2-2, with TRBD2 identical over 14 bases. The sequence was obtained from a middle-aged woman in good health and CMV-seropositive. Sequencing was done on a sample of PBMCs. CDR3 loop: CASSPRLAGGRTGELFF. For the CDR3, the DNA is TGTGCCAGTAGTCCTCGACTAGCGGGAGGGCGGACCGGGGAGCTGTTTTTT.